This T cell receptor beta chain was recovered during a study of spatial heterogeneity in lung cancer. Overall study findings and caveats: How many expanded intratumoral alpha and beta TCRs were present tracked the tumor mutation count, which was a count of nonsynonymous mutations.

On each TCR cDNA molecule, a unique molecular identifier was present. Via MiXCR, TCRdb re-called the 5' RACE reads, giving one row per CDR3 protein. This table has 20,000 to 25,000 distinct CDR3 sequences, roughly 10% appearing once. This clonotype has just a few counts. The antigen is undetermined. Time point reported: sample taken at primary tumor resection. The CDR3 contains 13 residues. V trimming: 4 bases; J trimming: 3 bases; junction bases outside the gene matches: 1. The germline CDR1 and CDR2 sequences are SNHLY and FYNNEI. V usage is TRBV2 and J usage is TRBJ2-5; 8 bases align to TRBD2. This receptor was taken from a male donor with early-stage non-small cell lung cancer. The sequencing here drew on lung tumor tissue, taken at surgery. The CDR3 region is CASSATSEETQYF. The CDR3 DNA is TGTGCCAGCAGTGCGACTAGCGAAGAGACCCAGTACTTC.